What follows are 20 T cell receptor beta chains derived from one specimen sequenced in a study of T cells after posttransplantation cyclophosphamide. Some clones are missing from TCRdb's copy, which holds only in-frame ones; the method was immunoSEQ multiplex PCR. This repertoire shows a few thousand clones, approximately 76% found once; its top ten account for roughly 50%. Treatment was busulfan-fludarabine conditioning, a marrow graft, and cyclophosphamide on days +3 and +4. The input for sequencing was CD8+ T cells sorted from PBMCs, taken 242 days after a stem cell transplant with posttransplant cyclophosphamide. These TCRs come from a male patient aged 30 to 40 who received an allogeneic stem cell transplant from a related donor, was CMV-positive, and had no GVHD. The T cells may partly be graft donor cells.

The chain couples TRBV19 to TRBJ2-1; maybe TRBD1 (6 bases). V was cut by 8 bases and J by 4 bases, with 15 bases left in between. Looked up from germline, CDR1 is LNHDA and CDR2 is SQIVND (reference sequence). The CDR3 contains 14 residues. The CDR3 is CASEWGPGYNEQFF. The CDR3 DNA is TGTGCCAGTGAATGGGGGCCGGGTTACAATGAGCAGTTCTTC. Filled out from reference TRBV19 and TRBJ2-1, the complete variable domain reads DGGITQSPKYLFRKEGQNVTLSCEQNLNHDAMYWYRQDPGQGLRLIYYSQIVNDFQKGDIAEGYSVSREKKESFPLTVTSAQKNPTAFYLCASEWGPGYNEQFFGPGTRLTVL.

This clone appeared a single time. The chain has TRBV2 and TRBJ2-1; 7 bases line up with TRBD2. The CDR3 totals 14 residues. Trimming took 7 bases from V and 7 from J; bases not matched to a gene: 10. CDR1 is SNHLY, CDR2 FYNNEI, per germline. This CDR3 reads CASKSGVGGNEQFF. The CDR3 region has the DNA TGTGCCAGCAAGAGCGGGGTCGGCGGGAATGAGCAGTTCTTC.

The V call is TRBV27, the J call TRBJ2-5; TRBD2 might be the D (5 bases). The V end was cut by 0 bases, the J end by 4 bases, with 6 bases between. Germline lookup yields CDR1 MNHEY and CDR2 SMNVEV (reference sequence). The CDR3 has 13 amino acids. CDR3 sequence reads: CASSLSGLETQYF. The CDR3 DNA is TGTGCCAGCAGTTTATCTGGACTAGAGACCCAGTACTTC.

J is TRBJ2-7 and V is TRBV4-1; D is possibly TRBD1 (6 bases). The V gene's germline CDR1 is MGHRA and CDR2 YSYEKL. The CDR3 contains 15 residues. The V gene lost 4 bases and the J gene lost 5 bases, with 18 bases spanning the gap. CDR3 region: CASSPGGTGSHEQYF. The CDR3 DNA reads as TGCGCCAGCAGCCCTGGGGGTACAGGGAGCCACGAGCAGTACTTC.

The chain couples TRBV4-2 to TRBJ1-2; perhaps TRBD1 as D (5 bases). Trimming stripped 1 base from V and 6 bases from J, with 18 bases between. Per germline, CDR1 LGHNA and CDR2 YNFKEQ. The CDR3 runs 16 residues. The CDR3: CASSQVLQVLLHGYTF. The CDR3 coding sequence is TGTGCCAGCAGCCAAGTTCTACAGGTTCTTCTACATGGCTACACCTTC.

This rearrangement joins TRBV7-9 to TRBJ2-7; D might be TRBD2 (5 bases). Germline CDR1 and CDR2: SEHNR and FQNEAQ (reference sequence). The CDR3 has 14 residues. Trimming removed 5 bases at V and 2 bases at J, with 13 bases between. The CDR3 coding sequence is TGTGCCAGCAGCCCATCATGGGGAGCCTACGAGCAGTACTTC. It specifies CASSPSWGAYEQYF.

The rearrangement links TRBV18 to TRBJ1-2, with TRBD1 identical over 8 bases. The ends lost 6 bases at V and 2 bases at J; junction bases unmatched: 5. The CDR3 loop spans 14 amino acids. The germline V gene encodes CDR1 KGHSH and CDR2 LQKENI. The chain's CDR3 is CASSQTGVNYGYTF. The CDR3 DNA is TGTGCCAGCTCGCAGACAGGGGTGAACTATGGCTACACCTTC.

The chain uses TRBV5-4 and TRBJ1-2; 10 nucleotides align to TRBD1. This CDR3 spans 15 amino acids. CDR1 and CDR2 from the germline V gene are SGHNT and YYREEE (reference sequence). The trim removed 0 bases at V and 4 bases at J, leaving 3 bases unmatched. CDR3 sequence reads: CASSLGTGGTYGYTF. CDR3 bases: TGTGCCAGCAGCTTGGGGACAGGGGGTACCTATGGCTACACCTTC.

This clone was seen a few times. The chain has TRBV29-1 and TRBJ2-7, with 7 nucleotides matching TRBD2. Trimming took 0 bases from V and 3 from J; bases not matched to a gene: 11. The CDR3 is 16 residues long. The germline CDR1 and CDR2 sequences are SQVTM and ANQGSEA. CDR3 sequence reads: CSVEEGEGSGHYEQYF. The CDR3 DNA is TGCAGCGTTGAAGAGGGAGAGGGTAGCGGGCACTACGAGCAGTACTTC.

This clone ranks as large. The rearrangement uses TRBV27 and TRBJ2-7; possible D gene TRBD2, 5 bases. Trimming took off 8 bases at V and 0 bases at J, with 14 bases between the two ends. The CDR3 spans 14 residues. Germline V CDR1 and CDR2: MNHEY, SMNVEV (reference sequence). Written as DNA, the CDR3 is TGTGCCAGCGCTTTGGGAGACGTCTCCTACGAGCAGTACTTC. Translation gives CASALGDVSYEQYF.

CDR3 amino acids: CASSPTSSTSLAGELFF. CDR3 coding DNA: TGTGCCAGCAGCCCGACGTCGTCGACTAGCTTGGCGGGGGAGCTGTTTTTT. The gene calls are TRBV11-3 and TRBJ2-2, with TRBD2 matching 7 bases. Germline assignment: CDR1 SGHNT and CDR2 YENEEA. V was clipped by 5 bases and J by 8 bases; unmatched bases: 17. The CDR3 is 17 residues long. The full variable domain, completed using reference TRBV11-3 and TRBJ2-2, is EAGVVQSPRYKIIEKKQPVAFWCNPISGHNTLYWYLQNLGQGPELLIRYENEEAVDDSQLPKDRFSAERLKGVDSTLKIQPAELGDSAVYLCASSPTSSTSLAGELFFGEGSRLTVL.

In this sample, this clone is hyperexpanded. CDR3 amino acids: CASSRTSIHEQYF. The CDR3 DNA sequence: TGTGCCAGCTCACGCACTAGTATCCACGAGCAGTACTTC. The V and J genes are TRBV18 and TRBJ2-7, with a weak D call TRBD2 (5 bases). The germline gives CDR1 KGHSH, CDR2 LQKENI. The V end lost 4 bases, the J end lost 5 bases, and 12 bases lay between the germline ends. The CDR3 sequence is 13 residues long.

This clone was observed once. The V gene is TRBV11-2, the J gene TRBJ2-7; TRBD2 agrees at 11 bases. The germline CDR1 and CDR2 sequences are SGHAT and FQNNGV. This CDR3 spans 15 amino acids. V lost 0 bases, J lost 2 bases, and 0 bases stayed unmatched. CDR3 protein: CASSLELAGAYEQYF. DNA for the CDR3: TGTGCCAGCAGCTTAGAACTAGCGGGAGCCTACGAGCAGTACTTC.

This sequence joins TRBV28 and TRBJ2-7; TRBD2 might be the D (6 bases). CDR1 MDHEN and CDR2 SYDVKM come from the germline V gene. This CDR3 is 13 amino acids long. V was shortened by 6 bases and J by 3 bases, with 12 bases between the two germline ends. CDR3 sequence (DNA): TGTGCCAGCAGGCCCGGGACTCACTACGAGCAGTACTTC. Translated, it gives CASRPGTHYEQYF.

The chain is built from TRBV6-5 and TRBJ2-2; 7 positions agree with TRBD1. Trimming took 6 bases from V and 8 from J; bases not matched to a gene: 6. Germline-derived CDR1 and CDR2 are MNHEY and SVGAGI. This CDR3 region has 13 residues. CDR3 nucleotides: TGTGCCAGCAGCCCAGGGGGAACTGGGGAGCTGTTTTTT. It codes for CASSPGGTGELFF.

DNA for the CDR3: TGTGCCAGCAGTACAGGGTTAGCGGGTTTCTCCTACGAGCAGTACTTC. This sequence encodes CASSTGLAGFSYEQYF. The rearrangement links TRBV28 to TRBJ2-7; perhaps TRBD2 as D (7 bases). Trimming pared 5 bases from V and 0 bases from J, leaving 17 bases between. CDR3 length: 16 amino acids. Germline-derived CDR1 and CDR2 are MDHEN and SYDVKM.

The J gene is TRBJ2-2, the V gene TRBV7-9; 8 bases align to TRBD2. Germline V gene data show CDR1 as SEHNR and CDR2 as FQNEAQ (reference sequence). V dropped 5 bases and J dropped 5; count of bases not matched to a gene: 10. CDR3 length equals 16 residues. The CDR3 region is CASSLASGRETGELFF. CDR3 coding DNA: TGTGCCAGCAGCCTTGCCAGCGGGAGAGAGACCGGGGAGCTGTTTTTT.

The chain employs TRBV10-3 and TRBJ2-1; 11 nucleotides agree with TRBD2. J lost 1 base, V lost 4 bases, and 3 bases had no gene match. Germline-derived CDR1 and CDR2 are ENHRY and SYGVKD. There are 16 residues in the CDR3. In nucleotides, the CDR3 is TGTGCCATCAGTGCCGCTAGCGGGAGGTCCTACAATGAGCAGTTCTTC. It encodes CAISAASGRSYNEQFF.

The chain recombines TRBV4-3 with TRBJ1-4; D is uncertain. V was shortened by 0 bases and J by 7 bases, with 18 bases between the two germline ends. Germline-derived CDR1 and CDR2 are LGHNA and YSLEER. The CDR3 runs to 17 residues. DNA of the CDR3: TGCGCCAGCAGCCAAGAAACCCCCGGGTCCGGGAGTGAAAAACTGTTTTTT. It specifies CASSQETPGSGSEKLFF.

This clone has a handful of counts. The chain joins TRBV11-2 to TRBJ2-7; 7 positions agree with TRBD1. The length of the CDR3 is 17 residues. Germline trimming cut 2 bases from V and 4 bases from J; bases unmatched to any gene: 14. Germline V gene data show CDR1 as SGHAT and CDR2 as FQNNGV. CDR3 residues: CASSLFFTEKGAYEQYF. The CDR3 nucleotides read TGTGCCAGCAGCTTATTTTTCACGGAAAAGGGGGCATACGAGCAGTACTTC.